The 32 T cell receptor beta chains given below trace back to one sample, sequenced in a study of blood T cell repertoires in COVID-19. Profiling relied on immunoSEQ multiplex PCR, and the TCRdb table lists in-frame clones only, not all of them. This sample has approximately 310,000 clones, with around nine tenths found just once. Sample: peripheral blood. Receptors originate from a man in his fifties or sixties with active or convalescent COVID-19.

The chain is built from TRBV6-6 and TRBJ1-4; D is uncertain. The germline V gene has CDR1 MNHNY and CDR2 SVGAGI (reference sequence). V lost 6 bases, J lost 7 bases, and 15 bases lay in between. The CDR3 extends over 14 amino acids. The CDR3 sequence is CASSPLMEREKLFF. For the CDR3, the DNA is TGTGCCAGCAGCCCGCTTATGGAGCGTGAAAAACTGTTTTTT.

The gene calls are TRBV6-5 and TRBJ1-6; 9 bases line up with TRBD1. The V gene's germline CDR1 is MNHEY and CDR2 SVGAGI. V trimming: 6 bases; J trimming: 6 bases; junction bases outside the gene matches: 6. The CDR3 is 15 amino acids. CDR3 amino acids: CASSRGQGFNSPLHF. Here the CDR3 DNA reads TGTGCCAGCAGCCGCGGACAGGGGTTTAATTCACCCCTCCACTTT.

The chain uses TRBV28 and TRBJ2-5; D call uncertain. Germline V gives CDR1 MDHEN, CDR2 SYDVKM. There are 12 residues in the CDR3. The V end was cut by 4 bases, the J end by 4 bases, with 7 bases between. The CDR3: CASSSVGETQYF. CDR3 DNA: TGTGCCAGCAGTTCAGTTGGAGAGACCCAGTACTTC.

The rearrangement joins TRBV6-2 or TRBV6-3 to TRBJ1-5; D call uncertain. The CDR3 extends over 14 amino acids. The germline V gene has CDR1 MNHEY and CDR2 SVGEGT. Trimming removed 0 bases at V and 1 base at J, with 4 bases between. CDR3 bases: TGTGCCAGCAGTTACTCGGCCAGCAATCAGCCCCAGCATTTT. Protein: CASSYSASNQPQHF.

The V and J genes are TRBV6-5 and TRBJ2-7; 7 nucleotides match TRBD1. The CDR3 loop spans 16 amino acids. V was clipped by 2 bases and J by 4 bases; unmatched bases: 11. Germline V gives CDR1 MNHEY, CDR2 SVGAGI. CDR3 protein: CASSYGYGQGEYEQYF. The CDR3, as DNA: TGTGCCAGCAGTTACGGGTACGGGCAGGGGGAATACGAGCAGTACTTC.

The chain is built from TRBV21-1 and TRBJ1-6; TRBD1 is the table's D call, not checked against the DNA. TRBV21-1 is a pseudogene segment. CDR3 length: 14 residues. This chain's CDR3 is CASSKGGQNSPLHF. CDR3 sequence (DNA): TGTGCCAGCAGCAAAGGGGGACAGAATTCACCCCTCCACTTT.

This clone has more than one count but fewer than ten. The chain has TRBV5-4 and TRBJ1-4, with TRBD1 identical over 9 bases. The junction had 5 bases not matched to a gene; V was cut back by 4 bases and J by 7 bases. Germline V gene data show CDR1 as SGHNT and CDR2 as YYREEE (reference sequence). The CDR3 totals 14 residues. The CDR3 sequence: CASSPGQGGEKLFF. The DNA for the CDR3 is TGTGCCAGCAGCCCGGGACAGGGCGGTGAAAAACTGTTTTTT. The full variable domain, rest sourced from reference TRBV5-4 and TRBJ1-4, is ETGVTQSPTHLIKTRGQQVTLRCSSQSGHNTVSWYQQALGQGPQFIFQYYREEENGRGNFPPRFSGLQFPNYSSELNVNALELDDSALYLCASSPGQGGEKLFFGSGTQLSVL.

This clone occurred a few times. The rearrangement uses TRBV7-9 and TRBJ2-3; unclear D gene. The V and J ends lost 6 bases and 4 bases respectively, with 8 bases between them. The length of the CDR3 is 12 residues. In germline, CDR1 is SEHNR, CDR2 FQNEAQ (reference sequence). This CDR3 reads CASSQTADTQYF. The DNA for the CDR3 is TGTGCCAGCAGTCAAACGGCAGATACGCAGTATTTT.

The chain links TRBV19 to TRBJ2-5; tentatively, D is TRBD2 (7 bases). The CDR3 has 16 amino acids. Trimming removed 7 bases at V and 5 bases at J, with 23 bases between. Germline V gene sequence: CDR1 LNHDA, CDR2 SQIVND (reference sequence). DNA of the CDR3: TGTGCCAGTAAGGGAGGGCTTTCGGGGGGCTCGGAGACCCAGTACTTC. This codes for CASKGGLSGGSETQYF.

V gene TRBV6-5 combines with J gene TRBJ1-1; perhaps TRBD1 as D (6 bases). Germline V gene data show CDR1 as MNHEY and CDR2 as SVGAGI. Trimming took off 5 bases at V and 7 bases at J, with 14 bases between the two ends. The CDR3 length is 13 residues. For the CDR3, the DNA is TGTGCCAGCAGTCATCAGGGGCCAGGTGAAGCTTTCTTT. Amino acid sequence: CASSHQGPGEAFF.

The chain uses TRBV9 and TRBJ2-6; 8 bases are shared with TRBD1. The J segment lost 5 bases and the V segment lost 4 bases, leaving 5 bases of the junction unmatched. The CDR3 consists of 15 residues. Per the germline V gene, CDR1 is SGDLS and CDR2 is YYNGEE. CDR3 sequence: CASSTGQGWANVLTF. DNA for the CDR3: TGTGCCAGCAGCACCGGACAGGGCTGGGCCAACGTCCTGACTTTC.

The chain links TRBV11-1 to TRBJ1-1, with TRBD1 matching 7 bases. CDR1 SGHAT and CDR2 FQDESV come from the germline V gene (reference sequence). Trimming at V came to 5 bases and at J to 6 bases, leaving 3 bases not matched to a gene. The CDR3 sequence is 12 residues long. CDR3 sequence: CASSQGGSEAFF. The CDR3 DNA reads as TGTGCCAGCAGCCAGGGGGGATCTGAAGCTTTCTTT.

This chain joins TRBV6-5 and TRBJ2-7, with 10 bases matching TRBD1. Germline loops: CDR1 MNHEY, CDR2 SVGAGI. The CDR3 contains 15 residues. The J segment lost 0 bases and the V segment lost 6 bases, leaving 5 bases of the junction unmatched. The CDR3 is CASRTGQGSSYEQYF. CDR3 coding DNA: TGTGCCAGCAGAACGGGACAGGGGAGCTCCTACGAGCAGTACTTC.

J is TRBJ2-3 and V is TRBV6-5; the match to TRBD1 covers 8 bases. V dropped 5 bases and J dropped 1; count of bases not matched to a gene: 5. In germline, CDR1 is MNHEY, CDR2 SVGAGI. The CDR3 runs to 15 residues. CDR3 nucleotide sequence: TGTGCCAGCAGTACCCGGACAGGGCGCACAGATACGCAGTATTTT. Protein sequence: CASSTRTGRTDTQYF.

CDR3 DNA sequence: TGTGCCAGCAGTTTTCGGGGGGCTGGTACTGAAGCTTTCTTT. Encoded protein: CASSFRGAGTEAFF. V and J are TRBV28 and TRBJ1-1; D is possibly TRBD1 (6 bases). Trimming removed 3 bases at V and 5 bases at J, with 13 bases between. The CDR3 consists of 14 residues. Germline CDR1 reads MDHEN; CDR2 reads SYDVKM. The whole variable domain, filled in from reference TRBV28 and TRBJ1-1, reads DVKVTQSSRYLVKRTGEKVFLECVQDMDHENMFWYRQDPGLGLRLIYFSYDVKMKEKGDIPEGYSVSREKKERFSLILESASTNQTSMYLCASSFRGAGTEAFFGQGTRLTVV.

The CDR3 nucleotides are TGTGCCAGCTCACCAGCGCAGACAGGGGGCACAGATACGCAGTATTTT. The encoded protein is CASSPAQTGGTDTQYF. J is TRBJ2-3 and V is TRBV18; 8 bases line up with TRBD1. The CDR3 sequence is 16 residues long. Germline CDR1 KGHSH, CDR2 LQKENI. The V gene end was trimmed by 2 bases and the J gene end by 1 base; junction bases not matched to a gene: 5. The complete variable domain, with remaining parts taken from reference TRBV18 and TRBJ2-3, reads NAGVMQNPRHLVRRRGQEARLRCSPMKGHSHVYWYRQLPEEGLKFMVYLQKENIIDESGMPKERFSAEFPKEGPSILRIQQVVRGDSAAYFCASSPAQTGGTDTQYFGPGTRLTVL.

Worth noting for this clone: At the DNA level, this CDR3 is encoded by other sequences in the same sample as well. The chain is built from TRBV4-3 and TRBJ1-1; D is unclear. The germline CDR1 and CDR2 sequences are LGHNA and YSLEER. The CDR3 has 14 amino acids. Trimming left V 0 bases short and J 1 base short, with 6 bases between. The CDR3 here is CASSQDGGNTEAFF. CDR3 sequence (DNA): TGCGCCAGCAGCCAAGATGGCGGGAACACTGAAGCTTTCTTT.

This chain joins TRBV5-1 and TRBJ1-4; 8 nucleotides line up with TRBD1. The CDR3 is 13 residues long. The V and J ends lost 4 bases and 8 bases, in that order; junction bases with no gene match: 4. The V gene's germline CDR1 is SGHRS and CDR2 YFSETQ. The CDR3 DNA reads as TGCGCCAGCAGCCAGACAGGGGACGAAAAACTGTTTTTT. This gives the protein CASSQTGDEKLFF.

V is TRBV9 and J is TRBJ1-3; no clear D. CDR3 size: 16 residues. Trimming removed 1 base at V and 0 bases at J, with 11 bases between. The germline V gene encodes CDR1 SGDLS and CDR2 YYNGEE. The CDR3 DNA follows: TGTGCCAGCAGCGTACGAGGTTCGGGCTCTGGAAACACCATATATTTT. Amino acid sequence: CASSVRGSGSGNTIYF.

The V and J genes are TRBV5-1 and TRBJ2-7; D might be TRBD1 (6 bases). CDR1 is SGHRS and CDR2 is YFSETQ in the germline V gene. Trimming cost V 4 bases and J 4 bases, with 21 bases left between them. The CDR3 runs to 16 residues. As DNA, the CDR3 is TGCGCCAGCAGCCCTCACCACGGGACACCTACTTACGAGCAGTACTTC. This sequence encodes CASSPHHGTPTYEQYF. Full variable domain (rest looked up from reference TRBV5-1 and TRBJ2-7): KAGVTQTPRYLIKTRGQQVTLSCSPISGHRSVSWYQQTPGQGLQFLFEYFSETQRNKGNFPGRFSGRQFSNSRSEMNVSTLELGDSALYLCASSPHHGTPTYEQYFGPGTRLTVT.

The chain uses TRBV27 and TRBJ2-1; tentatively, D is TRBD1 (6 bases). V lost 0 bases, J lost 10 bases, and 13 bases lay in between. CDR3 length: 14 residues. Germline values: CDR1 MNHEY, CDR2 SMNVEV (reference sequence). CDR3 amino acids: CASSLSRDNREQFF. The CDR3 DNA reads as TGTGCCAGCAGTTTATCCCGGGACAACCGGGAGCAGTTCTTC.

The chain carries TRBV18 and TRBJ2-3; weak D call: TRBD2 (6 bases). CDR1 and CDR2 (germline): KGHSH, LQKENI. The V gene lost 5 bases and the J gene lost 2 bases, with 11 bases spanning the gap. CDR3 length: 14 residues. The CDR3 protein is CASSGRRLTDTQYF. The DNA for the CDR3 is TGTGCCAGCTCAGGGAGGAGGCTCACAGATACGCAGTATTTT.

V gene TRBV30 combines with J gene TRBJ1-1; a possible D gene is TRBD1 (6 bases). The germline gives CDR1 GTSNPN, CDR2 SVGIG (reference sequence). V was trimmed by 4 bases and J by 6 bases, leaving 18 bases between them. The CDR3 extends over 14 amino acids. CDR3 sequence: CAWTNMGGRSEAFF. The CDR3 DNA is TGTGCCTGGACCAATATGGGGGGGCGTTCTGAAGCTTTCTTT.

The sample holds one count of this clone. V usage is TRBV18 and J usage is TRBJ2-2; 10 bases are a match to TRBD1. The V and J ends lost 4 bases and 5 bases, in that order; junction bases with no gene match: 4. Germline V lookup: CDR1 KGHSH, CDR2 LQKENI. The CDR3 is 15 residues long. CDR3 DNA: TGTGCCAGCTCACACGGGACAGGGGAGACCGGGGAGCTGTTTTTT. This gives the protein CASSHGTGETGELFF.

This chain links TRBV4-3 with TRBJ1-6, with D perhaps matching TRBD1 (6 bases). The V end was cut by 2 bases, the J end by 10 bases, with 15 bases between. The CDR3 length is 15 residues. Germline V lookup: CDR1 LGHNA, CDR2 YSLEER. CDR3 bases: TGCGCCAGCAGCCAACGACGGGACATCAGCTCACCCCTCCACTTT. Amino acids: CASSQRRDISSPLHF.

This clone was recorded only once. The rearrangement links TRBV4-1 to TRBJ1-5, with D possibly matching TRBD1 (5 bases). CDR3 length: 15 amino acids. The V gene's germline CDR1 is MGHRA and CDR2 YSYEKL. With 1 base removed from V and 6 bases from J, the gap between germline ends came to 13 bases. The DNA for the CDR3 is TGCGCCAGCAGCCAAGTTGTGGGGCTCGGTCAGCCCCAGCATTTT. Residues: CASSQVVGLGQPQHF.

V is TRBV9 and J is TRBJ2-1; 8 nucleotides agree with TRBD2. V lost 3 bases and J lost 5; bases outside the gene matches: 10. The germline V gene encodes CDR1 SGDLS and CDR2 YYNGEE. This CDR3 has 16 amino acids. The CDR3 bases are TGTGCCAGCAGCGGACCCTGGGGACTAGGGAACAATGAGCAGTTCTTC. This encodes CASSGPWGLGNNEQFF.

The chain combines TRBV19 with TRBJ2-1; tentatively, D is TRBD1 (5 bases). V lost 6 bases, J lost 4 bases, and 13 bases lay in between. The germline V gene has CDR1 LNHDA and CDR2 SQIVND (reference sequence). The CDR3 is made up of 14 amino acids. CDR3 DNA: TGTGCCAGTAGGCCCTCGACAGAGTACAATGAGCAGTTCTTC. This gives the protein CASRPSTEYNEQFF.

J is TRBJ2-2 and V is TRBV2; TRBD1 agrees at 11 bases. Germline-derived CDR1 and CDR2 are SNHLY and FYNNEI. The CDR3 covers 15 residues. The trim removed 4 bases at V and 5 bases at J, leaving 3 bases unmatched. The CDR3 is CASSAGTGGTGELFF. CDR3 DNA sequence: TGTGCCAGCAGTGCCGGGACAGGGGGAACCGGGGAGCTGTTTTTT.

This rearrangement joins TRBV6-5 to TRBJ2-1, with 7 bases aligning to TRBD1. Germline assignment: CDR1 MNHEY and CDR2 SVGAGI. The CDR3 loop spans 15 amino acids. Trimming cost V 4 bases and J 6 bases; bases outside gene matches: 9. CDR3 in DNA: TGTGCCAGCAGTTGGGGTCAGGGGGTTGGCAATGAGCAGTTCTTC. Its translation: CASSWGQGVGNEQFF.

This clone was found a few times. The chain recombines TRBV6-6 with TRBJ2-7; tentative D call: TRBD2 (7 bases). The V end lost 6 bases, the J end lost 4 bases, and 13 bases lay between the germline ends. There are 13 residues in the CDR3. Germline loops: CDR1 MNHNY, CDR2 SVGAGI (reference sequence). The CDR3: CASSQGGAYEQYF. The CDR3 region has the DNA TGTGCCAGCAGCCAAGGGGGGGCTTACGAGCAGTACTTC.

The V gene is TRBV11-1, the J gene TRBJ1-2; TRBD1 might be the D (5 bases). From germline, CDR1 is SGHAT and CDR2 FQDESV (reference sequence). The CDR3 loop spans 13 amino acids. V dropped 1 base and J dropped 8 bases, with 11 bases sitting between them. CDR3 in amino acids: CASSLGGLEGYTF. CDR3 DNA: TGTGCCAGCAGCTTAGGGGGACTTGAAGGCTACACCTTC. The whole variable domain, filled in from reference TRBV11-1 and TRBJ1-2, reads EAEVAQSPRYKITEKSQAVAFWCDPISGHATLYWYRQILGQGPELLVQFQDESVVDDSQLPKDRFSAERLKGVDSTLKIQPAELGDSAMYLCASSLGGLEGYTFGSGTRLTVV.